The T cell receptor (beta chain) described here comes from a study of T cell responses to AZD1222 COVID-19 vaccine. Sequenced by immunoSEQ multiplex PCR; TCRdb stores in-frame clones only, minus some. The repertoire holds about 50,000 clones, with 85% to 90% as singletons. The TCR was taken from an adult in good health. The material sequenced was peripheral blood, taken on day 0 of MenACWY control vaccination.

The CDR3 protein is CASSSGQNYGYTF. DNA of the CDR3: TGTGCCAGCAGCTCGGGACAAAACTATGGCTACACCTTC. V and J are TRBV28 and TRBJ1-2; TRBD1 might be the D (6 bases). Germline CDR1 and CDR2: MDHEN and SYDVKM. V gave up 6 bases and J gave up 2 bases, with 10 bases separating them. The CDR3 sequence is 13 residues long.